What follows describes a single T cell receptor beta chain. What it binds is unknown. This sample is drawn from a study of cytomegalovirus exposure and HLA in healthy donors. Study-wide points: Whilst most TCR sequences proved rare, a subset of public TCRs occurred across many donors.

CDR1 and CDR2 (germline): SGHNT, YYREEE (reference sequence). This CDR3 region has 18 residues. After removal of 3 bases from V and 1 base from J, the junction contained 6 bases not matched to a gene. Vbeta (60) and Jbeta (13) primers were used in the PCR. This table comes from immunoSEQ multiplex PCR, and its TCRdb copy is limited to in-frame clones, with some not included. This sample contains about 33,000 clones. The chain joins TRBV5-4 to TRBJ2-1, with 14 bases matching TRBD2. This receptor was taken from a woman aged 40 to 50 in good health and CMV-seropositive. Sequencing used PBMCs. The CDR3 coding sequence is TGTGCCAGCAGCTACGGGACTAGCGGGAGAGGGTCCTACAATGAGCAGTTCTTC. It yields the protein CASSYGTSGRGSYNEQFF.